This TCR beta chain appears in the sequencing data of a study of CD8+ T cells in alopecia areata. The sequencing template was cDNA reverse transcribed from extracted RNA. Repertoires were generated with immunoSEQ multiplex PCR, while TCRdb's copy carries only in-frame clones and drops some. The profile shows approximately 34,000 clones, 45% to 60% of them singletons. Trimming removed 4 bases at V and 2 bases at J, with 14 bases between. The germline CDR1 and CDR2 sequences are KGHSY and FQNENV. CDR3 size: 15 residues. Study-wide points: In lesional scalp, particularly from alopecia totalis/universalis, clonality was higher than in normal scalp.

This clone was observed a handful of times. What it binds is unknown. Material: NKG2D-high CD8+ T cells sorted from blood. This clonotype was obtained from a human donor with alopecia areata. V is TRBV16 and J is TRBJ1-2; TRBD1 might be the D (6 bases). The CDR3 loop is CASSPASQGNYGYTF. The CDR3 DNA reads as TGTGCCAGCAGCCCCGCCTCTCAGGGGAACTATGGCTACACCTTC.